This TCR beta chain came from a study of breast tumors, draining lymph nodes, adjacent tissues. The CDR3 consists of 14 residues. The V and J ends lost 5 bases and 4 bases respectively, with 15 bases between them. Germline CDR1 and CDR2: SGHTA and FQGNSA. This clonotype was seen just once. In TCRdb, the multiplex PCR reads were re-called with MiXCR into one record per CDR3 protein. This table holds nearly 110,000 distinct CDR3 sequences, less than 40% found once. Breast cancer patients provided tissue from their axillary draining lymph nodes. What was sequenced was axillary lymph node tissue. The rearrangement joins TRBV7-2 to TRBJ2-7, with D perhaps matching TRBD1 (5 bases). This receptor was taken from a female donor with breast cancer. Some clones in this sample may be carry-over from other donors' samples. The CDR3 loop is CASSQQPRQYEQYF. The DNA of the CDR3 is TGTGCCAGCAGCCAACAGCCCAGACAGTACGAGCAGTACTTC.